These 8 T cell receptor beta chains came from one sample sequenced in a study of regulatory T cells in long-lasting Graves disease. Time point here: newly diagnosed GD, antithyroid drugs for less than 3 months. The TCR library was made from RNA that had been extracted from PBMCs in TRIzol. CDR3 regions were amplified by Arm-PCR using iRepertoire HTBI primers to build TCR beta libraries. Via MiXCR, TCRdb re-called the multiplex PCR reads, giving one row per CDR3 protein. The sample lists roughly 320,000 distinct CDR3 sequences, over 15% occurring once. The data also belong to a second study, concerning T cells in Graves' hyperthyroidism and ophthalmopathy.

The material was peripheral blood mononuclear cells (PBMCs), obtained at new diagnosis, from a patient treated with antithyroid drugs. The source is a man aged 40-49 years with Graves disease.

The J gene is TRBJ2-2, the V gene TRBV24-1, with a possible D match to TRBD1 (5 bases). Germline lookup yields CDR1 KGHDR and CDR2 SFDVKD. Trimming took 5 bases from V and 0 from J, leaving 9 bases between them. This CDR3 contains 15 residues. As DNA, the CDR3 is TGTGCCACCAGTGGGGCAGGGTCGAACACCGGGGAGCTGTTTTTT. Amino acids: CATSGAGSNTGELFF.

The chain combines TRBV5-1 with TRBJ2-1; D gene uncertain. Germline V CDR1 and CDR2: SGHRS, YFSETQ. The CDR3 is 14 residues long. V lost 4 bases to trimming and J lost 6 bases, with 14 bases between them. The CDR3 sequence is CASSGPWTANEQFF. The CDR3 DNA is TGCGCCAGCAGCGGACCGTGGACGGCCAATGAGCAGTTCTTC. Full variable domain (remainder filled in from reference TRBV5-1 and TRBJ2-1): KAGVTQTPRYLIKTRGQQVTLSCSPISGHRSVSWYQQTPGQGLQFLFEYFSETQRNKGNFPGRFSGRQFSNSRSEMNVSTLELGDSALYLCASSGPWTANEQFFGPGTRLTVL.

This clonotype was found many times. V and J are TRBV7-2 and TRBJ2-3; TRBD2 matches 13 bases. From germline, CDR1 is SGHTA and CDR2 FQGNSA. The CDR3 consists of 15 residues. V gave up 3 bases and J gave up 6 bases; unmatched junction bases: 3. The CDR3 loop is CASSFLLAGGDTQYF. Written as DNA, the CDR3 is TGTGCCAGCAGCTTTCTACTAGCGGGGGGGGATACGCAGTATTTT.

J is TRBJ2-7 and V is TRBV28; weak D call: TRBD2 (5 bases). V gave up 11 bases and J gave up 6 bases, with 14 bases separating them. CDR3 length equals 11 residues. The V gene's germline CDR1 is MDHEN and CDR2 SYDVKM. This chain's CDR3 is CAGGAFREQYF. In DNA form, the CDR3 reads TGTGCCGGAGGAGCTTTTCGCGAGCAGTACTTC.

This clonotype was recorded at least ten times. The genes are TRBV5-1 and TRBJ2-3; perhaps TRBD1 as D (5 bases). Looked up from germline, CDR1 is SGHRS and CDR2 is YFSETQ. The CDR3 is 15 residues long. V was cut by 5 bases and J by 0 bases, with 13 bases left in between. CDR3 sequence reads: CASSEQDTSTDTQYF. The CDR3 region has the DNA TGCGCCAGCAGTGAGCAGGACACGAGCACAGATACGCAGTATTTT. The whole variable domain, remainder taken from reference TRBV5-1 and TRBJ2-3, is KAGVTQTPRYLIKTRGQQVTLSCSPISGHRSVSWYQQTPGQGLQFLFEYFSETQRNKGNFPGRFSGRQFSNSRSEMNVSTLELGDSALYLCASSEQDTSTDTQYFGPGTRLTVL.

Many counts were recorded for this clonotype. The V call is TRBV3-1, the J call TRBJ2-7; D perhaps matches TRBD2 (5 bases). CDR1 is LGHDT and CDR2 is YNNKEL in the germline V gene (reference sequence). This CDR3 is built from 14 residues. Trimming removed 1 base from V and 5 bases from J, with 12 bases in between. The CDR3 DNA sequence: TGTGCCAGCAGCCAAGTCCCAGGTAGCGACGAGCAGTACTTC. Translated, it gives CASSQVPGSDEQYF.

This clonotype was counted many times. The chain employs TRBV2 and TRBJ2-3; 7 nucleotides line up with TRBD2. There are 13 residues in the CDR3. Germline loops: CDR1 SNHLY, CDR2 FYNNEI. The trim removed 8 bases at V and 9 bases at J, leaving 11 bases unmatched. CDR3 sequence: CASLGFRAGTQYF. The CDR3 region has the DNA TGTGCCAGCCTGGGCTTCCGAGCGGGGACGCAGTATTTT.

The chain employs TRBV4-1 and TRBJ2-6; 7 nucleotides line up with TRBD1. V shed 3 bases, J shed 0 bases, and the junction held 5 bases outside the gene matches. Per the germline V gene, CDR1 is MGHRA and CDR2 is YSYEKL. The length of the CDR3 is 17 residues. The CDR3 DNA follows: TGCGCCAGCAGCCAGGGGACAGCGTACTCTGGGGCCAACGTCCTGACTTTC. Protein sequence: CASSQGTAYSGANVLTF.